Listed below are T cell receptor beta chains from one sample, sequenced in a study of blood T cell repertoires in COVID-19. Produced via immunoSEQ multiplex PCR; TCRdb's table is partial and in-frame only. Seen here are 250,000 to 300,000 clones, over 75% observed once, and the top ten hold 1.1%. Specimen: PBMCs or T cells enriched from blood (not recorded which). These receptors were taken from a woman between 25 and 40 years old who had recovered from COVID-19. Both conserved end residues are part of each CDR3. D genes are given only for firm matches. Size tells how often a clone was seen (once, few, many) or the class of an expanded clone, and some rows leave it out.

clone_size,j_call,v_call,d_call,cdr3_aa,cdr3_nt
.,TRBJ1-2,TRBV19,.,CASTAGFGYTF,TGTGCCAGTACGGCAGGGTTTGGCTACACCTTC
.,TRBJ1-3,TRBV7-9,.,CASNPKDGGWTIYF,TGTGCCAGCAACCCGAAAGACGGGGGGTGGACCATATATTTT
few,TRBJ2-1,TRBV27,.,CASSFLSSYNEQFF,TGTGCCAGCAGTTTCCTCTCGTCCTACAATGAGCAGTTCTTC
.,TRBJ2-5,TRBV28,TRBD1,CAITGTGHLGETQYF,TGTGCCATCACCGGGACAGGGCATCTCGGAGAGACCCAGTACTTC
.,TRBJ1-5,TRBV3-1/TRBV3-2,.,CASSQARGTQPQHF,TGTGCCAGCAGCCAAGCCCGGGGAACTCAGCCCCAGCATTTT
.,TRBJ1-2,TRBV12-3/TRBV12-4,.,CASSLRDRAGYTF,TGTGCCAGCAGTTTACGGGATAGGGCTGGCTACACCTTC
.,TRBJ1-5,TRBV19,TRBD1,CASSTGQPNQPQHF,TGTGCCAGTAGTACGGGACAGCCCAATCAGCCCCAGCATTTT
.,TRBJ2-3,TRBV11-2,TRBD2,CASSPTLAGGTDTQYF,TGTGCCAGCAGCCCAACGCTAGCGGGAGGCACAGATACGCAGTATTTT
.,TRBJ2-1,TRBV7-9,TRBD2,CASSPGLAHAFF,TGTGCCAGCAGCCCTGGACTAGCCCATGCCTTCTTC
few,TRBJ2-7,TRBV28,.,CASSLVQGWGEQYF,TGTGCCAGCAGTTTGGTCCAGGGATGGGGCGAGCAGTACTTC
.,TRBJ1-2,TRBV6-5,.,CASSYSTAGYYGYTF,TGTGCCAGCAGTTACTCTACGGCGGGGTACTATGGCTACACCTTC
.,TRBJ2-7,TRBV18,.,CASSPGQYDEQYF,TGTGCCAGCTCTCCCGGACAGTACGACGAGCAGTACTTC
.,TRBJ2-1,TRBV5-6,.,CASSRLVVEQFF,TGTGCCAGCAGCCGCCTAGTTGTGGAGCAGTTCTTC
.,TRBJ1-5,TRBV30,.,CAWSAGRDQPQHF,TGTGCCTGGAGCGCTGGGAGGGATCAGCCCCAGCATTTT
.,TRBJ1-2,TRBV6-5,.,CASNPGPGDYGYTF,TGTGCCAGCAACCCCGGCCCGGGGGACTATGGCTACACCTTC
.,TRBJ2-7,TRBV12-3/TRBV12-4,.,CASSPPAGYEQYF,TGTGCCAGCAGCCCCCCGGCGGGGTACGAGCAGTACTTC
.,TRBJ2-7,TRBV6-2/TRBV6-3,.,CASSSSTRRKQYF,TGTGCCAGCAGTTCCTCCACAAGGAGGAAGCAGTACTTC
.,TRBJ1-3,TRBV9,.,CASSVASDTSGNTIYF,TGTGCCAGCAGCGTAGCGTCGGACACCTCTGGAAACACCATATATTTT
.,TRBJ1-3,TRBV5-6,.,CASSAGAVGNTIYF,TGTGCCAGCAGCGCGGGGGCAGTTGGAAACACCATATATTTT
.,TRBJ1-2,TRBV28,.,CASSLGYRDTFQANYGYTF,TGTGCCAGCAGTTTAGGGTACCGGGACACATTTCAAGCTAACTATGGCTACACCTTC
.,TRBJ1-2,TRBV9,TRBD1,CASSVGDREGGGYTF,TGTGCCAGCAGCGTAGGAGACAGGGAAGGTGGAGGCTACACCTTC
.,TRBJ2-3,TRBV7-3,.,CASSLSGLFTDTQYF,TGTGCCAGCAGCTTAAGCGGACTTTTCACAGATACGCAGTATTTT
.,TRBJ1-2,TRBV11-2,TRBD1,CASSLTGGDYGYTF,TGTGCCAGCAGCTTAACAGGGGGCGACTATGGCTACACCTTC
.,TRBJ1-6,TRBV27,TRBD1,CASSAGTGGVPLHF,TGTGCCAGCAGTGCCGGGACAGGGGGCGTGCCCCTCCACTTT
.,TRBJ2-7,TRBV27,TRBD1,CASSPDRGRVHEQYF,TGTGCCAGCAGTCCAGACAGGGGGCGCGTCCACGAGCAGTACTTC
.,TRBJ1-4,TRBV6-5,.,CASTTYGNEKLFF,TGTGCCAGCACAACTTATGGTAATGAAAAACTGTTTTTT
.,TRBJ2-7,TRBV5-1,.,CASSLGTVSYEQYF,TGCGCCAGCAGCTTGGGGACAGTCTCCTACGAGCAGTACTTC
.,TRBJ2-7,TRBV27,TRBD2,CASSLRREGYEQYF,TGTGCCAGCAGTTTAAGGCGGGAGGGATACGAGCAGTACTTC